These 6 T cell receptor delta chains originate from one sample sequenced in a study of Vδ1+ human thymocytes. RNA was extracted from the cells and then reverse transcribed. Pooled V-gene forward primers with one constant-region reverse primer generated the CDR3 amplicons by multiplex PCR. TCRdb reapplied CATT to the multiplex PCR reads. The profile shows 80,000 or so delta-chain clones, 30% to 45% of them singletons. Study-level points and caveats: Thymic TRG and TRD repertoires appeared highly polyclonal, with Gaussian CDR3 length distributions.

Their antigens remain unidentified. The source material was Vdelta1+ gamma-delta thymocytes from the thymus. Regarding subset: FACS-sorted CD3+ TCRalphabeta- TCRVdelta1+ TCRVdelta2- thymocytes. The receptors here all came from a boy less than two years old who had congenital heart surgery.

In this sample, this clone turned up a few times. This chain connects TRDV1 to TRDJ1; no definite D call. Germline CDR1 TSWWSYY, CDR2 QGS. CDR3 length: 16 residues. Between the trimmed V and J ends, which lost 0 bases and 0 bases, there was a span of 11 bases. CDR3 amino acids: CALGELFRVHTDKLIF. CDR3 DNA sequence: TGTGCTCTTGGGGAACTGTTCCGGGTACACACCGATAAACTCATCTTT.

This clone was seen a few times. The gene calls are TRDV1 and TRDJ2; TRDD3 aligns across 8 bases. V was pared by 2 bases and J by 0 bases, with 23 bases of the junction left unmatched. Germline V gene sequence: CDR1 TSWWSYY, CDR2 QGS. The CDR3 is 23 residues long. The chain's CDR3 is CALGEGPPPRGTGGYPLTAQLFF. For the CDR3, the DNA is TGTGCTCTTGGGGAAGGCCCGCCCCCCCGGGGTACTGGGGGTTACCCTTTGACAGCACAACTCTTCTTT.

There are a few counts of this clone. The chain has TRDV1 and TRDJ1, with a tentative D call TRDD3 (5 bases). Germline loops: CDR1 TSWWSYY, CDR2 QGS. Trimming took off 0 bases at V and 1 base at J, with 6 bases between the two ends. CDR3 size: 14 residues. CDR3 region: CALGELWVTDKLIF. In nucleotides, the CDR3 is TGTGCTCTTGGGGAACTCTGGGTCACCGATAAACTCATCTTT.

Remarks on this clone: Other DNA sequences of this sample code for an identical CDR3. V and J are TRDV1 and TRDJ1; TRDD3 is a possible D gene (5 bases). The CDR3 length is 16 residues. Trimming took off 2 bases at V and 4 bases at J, with 17 bases between the two ends. CDR1 TSWWSYY and CDR2 QGS come from the germline V gene. The DNA for the CDR3 is TGTGCTCTTGGGGAATTTTCTGTTGGGGCCAACGATAAACTCATCTTT. It specifies CALGEFSVGANDKLIF.

This chain joins TRDV1 and TRDJ1; 7 bases map to TRDD2. The CDR3 spans 20 residues. The trim removed 3 bases at V and 0 bases at J, leaving 19 bases unmatched. The germline gives CDR1 TSWWSYY, CDR2 QGS. CDR3 in DNA: TGTGCTCTTGGGGACCTCCGGGCCTTCCTCTCCATGGGGTACACCGATAAACTCATCTTT. It encodes CALGDLRAFLSMGYTDKLIF.

V is TRDV1 and J is TRDJ1, with 9 nucleotides matching TRDD3. V gave up 5 bases and J gave up 0 bases; unmatched junction bases: 16. The CDR3 has 19 residues. CDR1 and CDR2 (germline): TSWWSYY, QGS. The CDR3 nucleotides read TGTGCTCTTGGGACGCCTTCTTTGCTGGGGGATCGGTACACCGATAAACTCATCTTT. Amino acid sequence: CALGTPSLLGDRYTDKLIF.